This T cell receptor beta chain was profiled in a study of shared clonotypes between healthy human individuals. General study results and limits: Only a few donors were included, so the genetic and exposure-history diversity represented was limited.

Some 84 million PBMCs supplied genomic DNA for unsorted samples. A word on this clone: Its antigen is unidentified. It differs at one base from a far larger clone, so likely a read error. Other DNA sequences in this sample translate to the same CDR3.

The V gene lost 5 bases and the J gene lost 11 bases, with 18 bases spanning the gap. The CDR3 extends over 13 amino acids. Germline CDR1 reads SGHTA; CDR2 reads FQGTGA. The table came from immunoSEQ multiplex PCR; TCRdb's copy has only in-frame clones and leaves some out. This sample carries about 520,000 clones, about 85% of them seen once, and the ten largest clones take roughly an eighth. The sequence came from a woman aged 40 to 50 in good health. Some clones in this sample may be carry-over from other donors' samples. The sample comprised PBMCs. The genes are TRBV7-3 and TRBJ1-1; possible D gene TRBD1, 6 bases. The CDR3 DNA follows: TGTGCCAGCAGCATTCTCAGGGGCGGAGAGGCTTTCTTT. It encodes CASSILRGGEAFF.